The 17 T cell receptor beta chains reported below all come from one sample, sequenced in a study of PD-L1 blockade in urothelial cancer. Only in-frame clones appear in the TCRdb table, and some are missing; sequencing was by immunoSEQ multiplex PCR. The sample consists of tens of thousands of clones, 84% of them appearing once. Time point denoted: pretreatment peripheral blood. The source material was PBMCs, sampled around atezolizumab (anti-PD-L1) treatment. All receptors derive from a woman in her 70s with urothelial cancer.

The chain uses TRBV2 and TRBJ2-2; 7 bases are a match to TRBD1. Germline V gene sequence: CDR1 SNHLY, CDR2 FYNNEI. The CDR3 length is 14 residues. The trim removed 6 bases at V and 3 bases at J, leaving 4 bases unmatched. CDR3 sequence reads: CASRYGTDTGELFF. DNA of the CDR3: TGTGCCAGCAGATACGGGACAGACACCGGGGAGCTGTTTTTT.

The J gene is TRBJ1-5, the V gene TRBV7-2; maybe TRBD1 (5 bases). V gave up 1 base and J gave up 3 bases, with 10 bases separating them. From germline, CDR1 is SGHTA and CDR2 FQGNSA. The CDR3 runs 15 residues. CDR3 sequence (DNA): TGTGCCAGCAGCTTAGGGGCGGGACTCAATCAGCCCCAGCATTTT. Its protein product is CASSLGAGLNQPQHF.

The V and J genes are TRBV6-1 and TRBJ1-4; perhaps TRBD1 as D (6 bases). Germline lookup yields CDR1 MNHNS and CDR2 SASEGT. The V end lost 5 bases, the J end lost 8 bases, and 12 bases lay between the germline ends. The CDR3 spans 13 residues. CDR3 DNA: TGTGCCAGCAGTATCGGGACAAACGAAAAACTGTTTTTT. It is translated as CASSIGTNEKLFF.

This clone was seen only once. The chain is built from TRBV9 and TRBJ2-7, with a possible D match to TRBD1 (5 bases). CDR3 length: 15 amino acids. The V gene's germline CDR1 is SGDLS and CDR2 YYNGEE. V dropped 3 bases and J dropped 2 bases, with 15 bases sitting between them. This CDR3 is CASSADLGLPYEQYF. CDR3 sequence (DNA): TGTGCCAGCAGCGCCGACCTGGGGCTCCCCTACGAGCAGTACTTC. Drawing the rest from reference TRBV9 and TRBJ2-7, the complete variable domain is DSGVTQTPKHLITATGQRVTLRCSPRSGDLSVYWYQQSLDQGLQFLIQYYNGEERAKGNILERFSAQQFPDLHSELNLSSLELGDSALYFCASSADLGLPYEQYFGPGTRLTVT.

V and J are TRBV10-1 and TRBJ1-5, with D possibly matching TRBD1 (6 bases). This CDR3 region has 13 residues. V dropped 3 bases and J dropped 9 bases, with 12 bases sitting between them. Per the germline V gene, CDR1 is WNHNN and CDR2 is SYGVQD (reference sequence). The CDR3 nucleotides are TGCGCCAGCAGTGATGTACAGGGTAGGCCCCAGCATTTT. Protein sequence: CASSDVQGRPQHF.

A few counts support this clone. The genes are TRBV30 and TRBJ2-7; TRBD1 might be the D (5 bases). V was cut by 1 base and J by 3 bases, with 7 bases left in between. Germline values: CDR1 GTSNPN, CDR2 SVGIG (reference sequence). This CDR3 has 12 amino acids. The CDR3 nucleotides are TGTGCCTGGAGTGCCCAGGGCTACGAGCAGTACTTC. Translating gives CAWSAQGYEQYF.

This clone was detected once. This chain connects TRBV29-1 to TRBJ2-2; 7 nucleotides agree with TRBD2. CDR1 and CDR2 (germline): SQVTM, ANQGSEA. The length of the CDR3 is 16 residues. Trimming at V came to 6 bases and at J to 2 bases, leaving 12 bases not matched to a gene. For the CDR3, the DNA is TGCAGCGTCCAGGGAGGGGTAGCTGTAAACACCGGGGAGCTGTTTTTT. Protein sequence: CSVQGGVAVNTGELFF.

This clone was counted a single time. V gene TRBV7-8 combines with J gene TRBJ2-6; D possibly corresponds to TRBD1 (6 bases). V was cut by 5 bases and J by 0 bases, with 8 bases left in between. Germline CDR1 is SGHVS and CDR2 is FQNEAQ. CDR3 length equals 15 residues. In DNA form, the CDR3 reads TGTGCCAGCAGCCCAGGGGTCTCTGGGGCCAACGTCCTGACTTTC. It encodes CASSPGVSGANVLTF.

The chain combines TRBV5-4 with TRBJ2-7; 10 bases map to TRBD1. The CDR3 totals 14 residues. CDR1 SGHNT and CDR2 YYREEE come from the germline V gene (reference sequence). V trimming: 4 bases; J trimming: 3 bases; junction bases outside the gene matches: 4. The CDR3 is CASSRQGAGYEQYF. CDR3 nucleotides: TGTGCCAGCAGCCGACAGGGGGCGGGCTACGAGCAGTACTTC.

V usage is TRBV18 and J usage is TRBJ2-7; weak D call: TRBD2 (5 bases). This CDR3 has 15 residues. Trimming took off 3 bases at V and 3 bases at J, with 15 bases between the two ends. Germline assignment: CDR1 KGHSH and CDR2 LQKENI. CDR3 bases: TGTGCCAGCTCACCCGATTCCCGGGGAAACTACGAGCAGTACTTC. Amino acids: CASSPDSRGNYEQYF.

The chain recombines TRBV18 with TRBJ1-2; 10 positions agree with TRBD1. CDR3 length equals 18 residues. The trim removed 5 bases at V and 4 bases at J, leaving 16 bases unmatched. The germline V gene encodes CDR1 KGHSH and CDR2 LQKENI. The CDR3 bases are TGTGCCAGCTCAGCCACTGCCCGACAGGGGGCGGATTTCTATGGCTACACCTTC. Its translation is CASSATARQGADFYGYTF.

CDR3 coding DNA: TGTGCCAGCAGCTTCAACTCAGGGGAGAATCAGCCCCAGCATTTT. The encoded protein is CASSFNSGENQPQHF. The chain recombines TRBV11-2 with TRBJ1-5, with D possibly TRBD1 on 6 matching bases. The CDR3 totals 15 residues. With 3 bases removed from V and 4 bases from J, the gap between germline ends came to 13 bases. CDR1 is SGHAT, CDR2 FQNNGV, per germline.

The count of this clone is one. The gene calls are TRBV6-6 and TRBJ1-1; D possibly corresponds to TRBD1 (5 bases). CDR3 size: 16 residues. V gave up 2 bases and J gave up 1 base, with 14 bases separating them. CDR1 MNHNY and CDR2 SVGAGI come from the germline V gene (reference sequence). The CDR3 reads CASSYGAAVWNTEAFF. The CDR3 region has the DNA TGTGCCAGCAGTTACGGGGCAGCTGTCTGGAACACTGAAGCTTTCTTT.

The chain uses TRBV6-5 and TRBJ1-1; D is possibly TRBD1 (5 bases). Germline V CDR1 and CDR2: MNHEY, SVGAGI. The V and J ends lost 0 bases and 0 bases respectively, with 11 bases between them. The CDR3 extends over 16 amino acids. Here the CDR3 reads CASSYSGGGMNTEAFF. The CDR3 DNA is TGTGCCAGCAGTTACTCCGGGGGTGGGATGAACACTGAAGCTTTCTTT.

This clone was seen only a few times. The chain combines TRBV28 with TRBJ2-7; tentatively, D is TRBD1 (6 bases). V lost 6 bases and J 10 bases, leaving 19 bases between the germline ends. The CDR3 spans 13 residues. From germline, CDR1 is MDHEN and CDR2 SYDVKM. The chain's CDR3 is CASSTPGHLFQYF. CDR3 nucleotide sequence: TGTGCCAGCAGCACGCCGGGACACCTTTTCCAGTACTTC.

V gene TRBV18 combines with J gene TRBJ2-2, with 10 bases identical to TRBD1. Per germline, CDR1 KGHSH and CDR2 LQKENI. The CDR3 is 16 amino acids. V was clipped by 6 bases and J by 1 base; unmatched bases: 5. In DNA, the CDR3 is TGTGCCAGCTCGCCTGGGGACAGGGGGAACACCGGGGAGCTGTTTTTT. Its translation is CASSPGDRGNTGELFF. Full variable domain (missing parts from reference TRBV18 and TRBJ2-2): NAGVMQNPRHLVRRRGQEARLRCSPMKGHSHVYWYRQLPEEGLKFMVYLQKENIIDESGMPKERFSAEFPKEGPSILRIQQVVRGDSAAYFCASSPGDRGNTGELFFGEGSRLTVL.

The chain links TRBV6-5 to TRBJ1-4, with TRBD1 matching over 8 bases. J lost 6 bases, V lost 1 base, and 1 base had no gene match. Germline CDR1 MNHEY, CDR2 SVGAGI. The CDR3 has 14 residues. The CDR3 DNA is TGTGCCAGCAGTTACTTGGACAGGGATGAAAAACTGTTTTTT. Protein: CASSYLDRDEKLFF.